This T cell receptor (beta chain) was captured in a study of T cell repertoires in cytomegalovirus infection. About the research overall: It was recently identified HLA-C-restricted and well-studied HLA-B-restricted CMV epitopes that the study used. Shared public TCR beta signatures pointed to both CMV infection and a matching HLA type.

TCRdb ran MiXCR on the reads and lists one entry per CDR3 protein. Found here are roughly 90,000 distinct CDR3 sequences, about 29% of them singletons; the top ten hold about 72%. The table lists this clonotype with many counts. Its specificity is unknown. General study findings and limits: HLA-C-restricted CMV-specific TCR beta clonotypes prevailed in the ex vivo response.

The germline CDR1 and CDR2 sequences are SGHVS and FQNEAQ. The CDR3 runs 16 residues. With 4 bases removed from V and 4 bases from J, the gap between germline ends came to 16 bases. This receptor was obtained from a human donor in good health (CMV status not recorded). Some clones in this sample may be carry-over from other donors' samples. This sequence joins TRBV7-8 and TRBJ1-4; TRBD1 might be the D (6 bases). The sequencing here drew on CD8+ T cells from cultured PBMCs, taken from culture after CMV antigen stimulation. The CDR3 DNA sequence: TGTGCCAGCAGCTCCCTCGGGGGACACGATAATGAAAAACTGTTTTTT. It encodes CASSSLGGHDNEKLFF.